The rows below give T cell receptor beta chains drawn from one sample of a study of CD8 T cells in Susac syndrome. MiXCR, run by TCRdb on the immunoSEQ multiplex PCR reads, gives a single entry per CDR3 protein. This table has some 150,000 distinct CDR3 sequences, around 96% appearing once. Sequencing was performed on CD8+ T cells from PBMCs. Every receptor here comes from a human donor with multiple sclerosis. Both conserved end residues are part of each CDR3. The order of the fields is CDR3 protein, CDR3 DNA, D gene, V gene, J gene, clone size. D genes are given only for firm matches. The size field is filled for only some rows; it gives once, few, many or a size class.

CASSLERHEQYF,TGTGCCAGCAGCTTGGAACGCCACGAGCAGTACTTC,-,TRBV5-4,TRBJ2-7,-
CSAPKQGEGNTIYF,TGCAGTGCCCCGAAGCAGGGCGAAGGGAACACCATATATTTT,-,TRBV20-1,TRBJ1-3,-
CAISETIYREGPDGANVLTF,TGTGCCATCAGTGAGACGATATATCGCGAGGGCCCAGACGGGGCCAACGTCCTGACTTTC,-,TRBV10-3,TRBJ2-6,-
CSGGPGEDGNTIYF,TGCAGCGGGGGTCCGGGTGAAGATGGAAACACCATATATTTT,-,TRBV29-1,TRBJ1-3,-
CASSLAGVNEQFF,TGTGCCAGCAGCTTAGCTGGGGTCAATGAGCAGTTCTTC,-,TRBV7-2,TRBJ2-1,-
CASSLSGLDTQYF,TGTGCCAGCAGTTTATCGGGACTAGATACGCAGTATTTT,-,TRBV27,TRBJ2-3,-
CASSLGFTDTQYF,TGTGCCAGCAGCTTGGGGTTCACAGATACGCAGTATTTT,-,TRBV11-2,TRBJ2-3,-
CASSSGLAGGSQETQYF,TGTGCCAGCAGCTCCGGACTAGCGGGGGGGTCCCAAGAGACCCAGTACTTC,TRBD2,TRBV7-8,TRBJ2-5,-
CASSPAGGRENTGELFF,TGTGCCAGCAGCCCCGCCGGGGGGCGGGAAAACACCGGGGAGCTGTTTTTT,-,TRBV9,TRBJ2-2,-
CASSGEEQFF,TGCGCCAGCAGCGGAGAAGAGCAGTTCTTC,-,TRBV4-1,TRBJ2-1,-
CASSETGVWNYNEQFF,TGTGCCAGCAGTGAGACGGGGGTATGGAATTACAATGAGCAGTTCTTC,-,TRBV2,TRBJ2-1,few
CAWSSVGRTYGYTF,TGTGCCTGGAGTTCGGTGGGCAGGACCTATGGCTACACCTTC,-,TRBV30,TRBJ1-2,-
CSARTEGPGLFF,TGCAGTGCTAGGACCGAAGGCCCGGGACTGTTTTTT,-,TRBV20-1,TRBJ1-4,once
CASSLGPGLADYSYNEQFF,TGTGCCAGCAGCTTAGGGCCCGGACTAGCGGATTACTCCTACAATGAGCAGTTCTTC,TRBD2,TRBV7-3,TRBJ2-1,-
CSARDKRGADYGYTF,TGCAGTGCTAGAGATAAGAGGGGGGCAGACTATGGCTACACCTTC,-,TRBV20-1,TRBJ1-2,once
CAVGGYNEQFF,TGTGCGGTCGGGGGATACAATGAGCAGTTCTTC,-,TRBV30,TRBJ2-1,-
CASSPPEGSPETQYF,TGTGCCAGCAGTCCACCAGAGGGGAGTCCAGAGACCCAGTACTTC,-,TRBV27,TRBJ2-5,-
CATSERGSDTGELFF,TGTGCCACCAGTGAACGGGGGAGCGACACCGGGGAGCTGTTTTTT,-,TRBV24-1,TRBJ2-2,-
CASSQGTGGSSYEQYF,TGTGCCAGCAGCCAGGGGACAGGGGGTAGCTCCTACGAGCAGTACTTC,TRBD1,TRBV14,TRBJ2-7,once
CASSQGWSREYNEQFF,TGTGCCAGCAGCCAAGGGTGGTCTAGGGAGTACAATGAGCAGTTCTTC,-,TRBV3-1,TRBJ2-1,-
CASTLPGVDYGYTF,TGTGCCAGCACCTTACCTGGGGTAGACTATGGCTACACCTTC,-,TRBV6-6,TRBJ1-2,-
CASSQAGTGDYGYTF,TGTGCCAGCAGCCAGGCCGGGACGGGGGACTATGGCTACACCTTC,-,TRBV7-9,TRBJ1-2,-
CSVVGRTYEQYF,TGCAGCGTTGTCGGCAGAACCTACGAGCAGTACTTC,-,TRBV29-1,TRBJ2-7,few
CSARVLETEAFF,TGCAGTGCTAGAGTCTTGGAGACTGAAGCTTTCTTT,-,TRBV20-1,TRBJ1-1,-